This T cell receptor (beta chain) was found in a study of T-cell reconstitution after alpha-beta-depleted transplantation in children. Of note for this clonotype: Its antigen is currently unknown.

For TCRbeta, the library was prepared with unique molecular identifiers. TCRdb re-derived calls from the PCR reads in MiXCR, one entry per CDR3 protein. Here the sample spans some 200,000 distinct CDR3 sequences, under 8.5% being singletons. Study-wide points: Surviving thymic progenitors and recipient T cells were the source of high TCRbeta diversity at day 60 in some patients. Alpha-beta T cells present about two months after transplant were reported to originate from several hundred expanded graft clones.

CDR1 and CDR2 (germline): SQVTM, ANQGSEA. CDR3 length equals 14 residues. The V and J ends lost 6 bases and 3 bases respectively, with 18 bases between them. The sequence came from a male patient between 2 and 10 years old who had a stem cell transplant for acute myeloid leukemia, so the T cells may come from the graft donor. The V gene is TRBV29-1, the J gene TRBJ2-7, with D perhaps TRBD1 (5 bases). This material consisted of PBMCs, mostly from graft donor cells, taken 360 days after TCRalphabeta/CD19-depleted stem cell transplant. The CDR3 spells CSVGQKERVYEQYF. The CDR3 region has the DNA TGCAGCGTGGGGCAGAAAGAAAGGGTCTACGAGCAGTACTTC.